This TCR beta chain derives from a study of blood T cell repertoires in COVID-19. Study context: Collection of acute and convalescent COVID-19 samples took place in the United States, Italy and Spain. PBMCs, B-cell-depleted T cells, or T cells were the source of the cDNA or gDNA that made up the material.

Clones were read by immunoSEQ multiplex PCR, and TCRdb kept only the in-frame ones, dropping some. The sample carries approximately 180,000 clones, approximately 85% recorded once. The CDR3 has 15 amino acids. The V gene lost 3 bases and the J gene lost 2 bases, with 14 bases spanning the gap. CDR1 and CDR2 (germline): LGHDT, YNNKEL (reference sequence). This chain links TRBV3-1 (or the pseudogene TRBV3-2) with TRBJ2-7; unclear D gene. The source is a woman aged 80 or over with acute or convalescent COVID-19. The sequenced sample was peripheral blood. The CDR3 DNA is TGTGCCAGCAGCCATCTACCCTCGAGGCCCTACGAGCAGTACTTC. This codes for CASSHLPSRPYEQYF.